This TCR beta chain was sequenced for a study of shared clonotypes between healthy human individuals. Regarding this clone: Its matching antigen is unknown.

Points from the study as a whole: Generally, naive subsets (rather than memory subsets) showed larger estimated richness. The four-donor shared clonotypes exceeded non-shared clonotypes in generation probability, with non-shared ones scoring lower.

About 30,000 T cell genomes, or approximately 200 ng DNA, went into the sorted-subset replicate PCRs. The method was immunoSEQ multiplex PCR; TCRdb's version includes in-frame clones alone and lacks a portion of them. The sample consists of approximately 1,500,000 clones, roughly 95% of them appearing once. Germline values: CDR1 LNHDA, CDR2 SQIVND (reference sequence). J lost 5 bases, V lost 8 bases, and 5 bases had no gene match. There are 14 residues in the CDR3. This TCR came from a man aged 25-40 years in good health. The sequenced sample consisted of naive CD4+ T cells sorted from blood. Subset in this sample: CD45RA+ positively selected. The chain recombines TRBV19 with TRBJ1-5, with 11 bases aligning to TRBD1. The CDR3 here is CASGTGGSDQPQHF. CDR3 nucleotides: TGTGCCAGTGGGACAGGGGGAAGTGATCAGCCCCAGCATTTT.